These 26 T cell receptor beta chains originate from one sample sequenced in a study of T-cell memory formation after mild COVID-19. TCRdb analysed the 5' RACE reads with MiXCR anew, one entry per CDR3 protein. The data show approximately 290,000 distinct CDR3 sequences, with approximately 19% seen just once and approximately 21% held by the top ten. The sample comprised PBMCs or a T cell subset sorted from them (not recorded which). All receptors derive from a man aged 18 to 30 who had mild COVID-19 (a few samples of this study predate the infection). Cell type and time point are not known.

This clonotype was observed a handful of times. The V and J genes are TRBV9 and TRBJ2-3; perhaps TRBD1 as D (5 bases). CDR1 and CDR2 from the germline V gene are SGDLS and YYNGEE. The CDR3 has 15 amino acids. V gave up 1 base and J gave up 0 bases, with 9 bases separating them. In nucleotides, the CDR3 is TGTGCCAGCAGCGTAACAGGATCAAGCACAGATACGCAGTATTTT. Protein sequence: CASSVTGSSTDTQYF.

This clonotype has ten or more counts. V gene TRBV7-2 combines with J gene TRBJ2-5; D remains unclear. Germline V gene data show CDR1 as SGHTA and CDR2 as FQGNSA. The CDR3 totals 14 residues. The V gene lost 2 bases and the J gene lost 4 bases, with 11 bases spanning the gap. CDR3 nucleotides: TGTGCCAGCAGCTTAAGACCCCCGGGAGAGACCCAGTACTTC. The encoded protein is CASSLRPPGETQYF.

This clonotype was found a few times. This sequence joins TRBV5-4 and TRBJ1-4; 9 bases align to TRBD1. Trimming removed 4 bases from V and 4 bases from J; junction bases left unmatched: 2. Germline values: CDR1 SGHNT, CDR2 YYREEE (reference sequence). The CDR3 totals 14 residues. DNA of the CDR3: TGTGCCAGCAGCCGGACAGGGGTTAATGAAAAACTGTTTTTT. Residues: CASSRTGVNEKLFF.

This clonotype showed up just a few times. The rearrangement links TRBV7-2 to TRBJ1-1; 7 bases align to TRBD1. The CDR3 spans 16 residues. Germline CDR1 SGHTA, CDR2 FQGNSA. J lost 0 bases, V lost 5 bases, and 9 bases had no gene match. The CDR3 reads CASSPDNDRVNTEAFF. CDR3 nucleotide sequence: TGTGCCAGCAGCCCTGACAACGACAGGGTGAACACTGAAGCTTTCTTT.

A few counts support this clonotype. The rearrangement uses TRBV7-2 and TRBJ1-2, with 9 bases that match TRBD1. J was trimmed by 8 bases and V by 0 bases; bases with no gene match: 7. The CDR3 has 15 amino acids. CDR1 and CDR2 from the germline V gene are SGHTA and FQGNSA. In DNA form, the CDR3 reads TGTGCCAGCAGCTTAGCCGGGACAGGGTTTTACGGCTACACCTTC. This codes for CASSLAGTGFYGYTF.

V gene TRBV5-1 combines with J gene TRBJ1-2, with D perhaps TRBD1 (5 bases). Germline lookup yields CDR1 SGHRS and CDR2 YFSETQ. This CDR3 comprises 16 residues. Between the trimmed V and J ends, which lost 4 bases and 0 bases, there was a span of 16 bases. The CDR3 DNA is TGCGCCAGCAGCCCAATATCGACAGCGTCTAACTATGGCTACACCTTC. As protein: CASSPISTASNYGYTF.

The chain combines TRBV10-3 with TRBJ1-1; no firm D call. V was pared by 4 bases and J by 6 bases, with 15 bases between. The CDR3 length is 14 residues. The V gene's germline CDR1 is ENHRY and CDR2 SYGVKD. The DNA of the CDR3 is TGTGCCATCAGTGCGGCTGTCCAGGTCTCTGAAGCTTTCTTT. Translated: CAISAAVQVSEAFF.

The rearrangement uses TRBV15 and TRBJ1-2; TRBD1 might be the D (5 bases). The germline V gene has CDR1 LNHNV and CDR2 YYDKDF (reference sequence). Trimming shortened V by 3 bases and J by 4 bases, and 15 bases separated the two germline ends. The CDR3 is made up of 15 amino acids. CDR3 DNA sequence: TGTGCCACCAGCAGCGGGGGGGTTGTCGCCTATGGCTACACCTTC. It is translated as CATSSGGVVAYGYTF.

This clonotype has only a few counts. The chain uses TRBV5-1 and TRBJ2-7; 9 bases fit TRBD1. Germline CDR1 is SGHRS and CDR2 is YFSETQ. The CDR3 is 15 amino acids. Losses at the gene ends were 7 bases for V and 5 bases for J; bases not matched to a gene: 13. The CDR3 protein is CASSYPGQGRNEQYF. The CDR3 DNA follows: TGCGCCAGCTCCTACCCGGGACAGGGTCGGAACGAGCAGTACTTC.

CDR3: CASRSRSSNQPQHF. The CDR3 DNA reads TGTGCCAGCAGAAGCCGAAGTAGCAATCAGCCCCAGCATTTT. This rearrangement joins TRBV6-2 or TRBV6-3 to TRBJ1-5, with D hard to call. CDR1 is MNHEY, CDR2 SVGEGT, per germline. The CDR3 runs 14 residues. The ends were cut back, 6 bases at V and 0 bases at J, with 9 bases in the middle.

The rearrangement uses TRBV6-5 and TRBJ2-2; possible D gene TRBD1, 6 bases. Germline V gives CDR1 MNHEY, CDR2 SVGAGI. This CDR3 spans 15 amino acids. V lost 6 bases and J lost 4, with 15 bases in between. This CDR3 reads CASRYRDILTGELFF. CDR3 bases: TGTGCCAGCAGATACCGGGACATACTCACCGGGGAGCTGTTTTTT.

This clonotype was picked up a small number of times. The chain combines TRBV27 with TRBJ1-1, with D uncertain. V dropped 4 bases and J dropped 1 base, with 10 bases sitting between them. Germline lookup yields CDR1 MNHEY and CDR2 SMNVEV (reference sequence). This CDR3 is built from 14 residues. This chain's CDR3 is CASSYLPGNTEAFF. The CDR3 DNA sequence: TGTGCCAGCAGTTACCTTCCGGGGAACACTGAAGCTTTCTTT.

This chain links TRBV6-5 with TRBJ1-5, with D possibly matching TRBD1 (6 bases). V lost 6 bases and J lost 0, with 18 bases in between. In germline, CDR1 is MNHEY, CDR2 SVGAGI. CDR3 length: 17 residues. CDR3 sequence: CASSRQQGPDSNQPQHF. The CDR3 DNA is TGTGCCAGCAGCCGACAACAGGGACCCGATAGCAATCAGCCCCAGCATTTT.

This chain links TRBV5-5 with TRBJ2-4; 7 positions agree with TRBD1. The CDR3 has 14 amino acids. With V trimmed by 4 bases and J by 7 bases, 8 bases remained unmatched. CDR1 is SGHKS and CDR2 is YYEKEE in the germline V gene (reference sequence). This CDR3 reads CASSRRQGPNIQYF. In nucleotides, the CDR3 is TGTGCCAGCAGCCGACGACAGGGTCCGAACATTCAGTACTTC. Variable domain in full (rest from reference TRBV5-5 and TRBJ2-4): DAGVTQSPTHLIKTRGQQVTLRCSPISGHKSVSWYQQVLGQGPQFIFQYYEKEERGRGNFPDRFSARQFPNYSSELNVNALLLGDSALYLCASSRRQGPNIQYFGAGTRLSVL.

This clonotype showed up just a few times. The chain has TRBV25-1 and TRBJ1-4; 10 nucleotides agree with TRBD1. V lost 6 bases, J lost 7 bases, and 5 bases stayed unmatched. Germline CDR1 MGHDK, CDR2 SYGVNS. The CDR3 is 14 residues long. CDR3 loop: CASRGDRGTEKLFF. DNA for the CDR3: TGTGCCAGCAGGGGGGACAGGGGAACTGAAAAACTGTTTTTT.

This CDR3 reads CASNTRESGELFF. The CDR3 DNA sequence: TGTGCCAGCAACACGAGGGAGTCCGGGGAGCTGTTTTTT. The V gene is TRBV12-3 or TRBV12-4, the J gene TRBJ2-2, with a tentative D call TRBD2 (5 bases). The CDR3 covers 13 residues. V lost 7 bases to trimming and J lost 6 bases, with 12 bases between them.

V usage is TRBV4-1 and J usage is TRBJ2-3; D is unresolved. V dropped 3 bases and J dropped 3 bases, with 10 bases sitting between them. The CDR3 runs to 14 residues. Germline CDR1 is MGHRA and CDR2 is YSYEKL. CDR3 amino acids: CASSHLIPTDTQYF. The CDR3, as DNA: TGCGCCAGCAGCCACCTGATCCCAACAGATACGCAGTATTTT.

This clonotype was recorded at least ten times. Germline and junction disagree at one end, which may indicate a read error. The chain couples TRBV7-7 to TRBJ2-1; 11 nucleotides line up with TRBD2. The CDR3 covers 15 residues. Looked up from germline, CDR1 is SSHAT and CDR2 is FNYEAQ (reference sequence). The CDR3 loop is CASSTGTSGRTEQFF. In DNA form, the CDR3 reads TGTGCTAGCAGCACTGGGACTAGCGGACGCACTGAGCAGTTCTTC.

This clonotype was observed a few times. The chain joins TRBV4-1 to TRBJ2-3, with a weak D call TRBD2 (7 bases). Trimming stripped 4 bases from V and 5 bases from J, with 10 bases between. Germline CDR1 reads MGHRA; CDR2 reads YSYEKL. This CDR3 comprises 13 residues. The CDR3 coding sequence is TGCGCCAGCAGCCGGGGGGGCGGAGATACGCAGTATTTT. Residues: CASSRGGGDTQYF.

This clonotype was recorded a few times. The chain uses TRBV9 and TRBJ2-2; the match to TRBD1 covers 8 bases. The CDR3 covers 15 residues. Germline CDR1 reads SGDLS; CDR2 reads YYNGEE. Germline trimming cut 1 base from V and 4 bases from J; bases unmatched to any gene: 3. CDR3 bases: TGTGCCAGCAGCGTAACACAGGGGGTCACCGGGGAGCTGTTTTTT. Translation gives CASSVTQGVTGELFF.

The table lists this clonotype with a few counts. The chain has TRBV4-1 and TRBJ2-3, with TRBD2 matching over 8 bases. This CDR3 is built from 17 residues. V lost 2 bases to trimming and J lost 4 bases; unmatched junction nucleotides: 11. Looked up from germline, CDR1 is MGHRA and CDR2 is YSYEKL. The CDR3 region is CASSQILGGAQPDTQYF. The CDR3 DNA reads as TGCGCCAGCAGCCAAATCCTCGGGGGGGCACAACCAGATACGCAGTATTTT.

The rearrangement links TRBV3-1 to TRBJ1-2; D ambiguous. The CDR3 spans 12 residues. CDR1 and CDR2 (germline): LGHDT, YNNKEL (reference sequence). V lost 3 bases and J 8 bases, leaving 10 bases between the germline ends. As DNA, the CDR3 is TGTGCCAGCAGCCATGAGGTGGGGGGCTACACCTTC. Protein sequence: CASSHEVGGYTF.

The rearrangement links TRBV30 to TRBJ2-7; 7 nucleotides align to TRBD1. Per germline, CDR1 GTSNPN and CDR2 SVGIG (reference sequence). Unmatched junction bases numbered 1, after V lost 0 bases and J lost 8 bases. CDR3 length: 11 residues. CDR3 nucleotides: TGTGCCTGGAGTGTAGGGGGCAAGCAGTACTTC. Translating gives CAWSVGGKQYF.

There are a few counts of this clonotype. The chain employs TRBV6-2 or TRBV6-3 and TRBJ1-1; 7 nucleotides align to TRBD1. Germline CDR1 reads MNHEY; CDR2 reads SVGEGT. V was clipped by 2 bases and J by 3 bases; unmatched bases: 9. CDR3 length: 16 residues. The CDR3 DNA sequence: TGTGCCAGCAGTTACGCCTCGGGACAGCATTACACTGAAGCTTTCTTT. It specifies CASSYASGQHYTEAFF.

At least ten counts were recorded for this clonotype. The chain is built from TRBV20-1 and TRBJ1-2; tentatively, D is TRBD1 (5 bases). The CDR3 has 13 residues. Trimming pared 0 bases from V and 6 bases from J, leaving 11 bases between. From germline, CDR1 is DFQATT and CDR2 SNEGSKA (reference sequence). The CDR3 DNA sequence: TGCAGTGCTAGAGAGGGACGGATCGATGGCTACACCTTC. It translates to CSAREGRIDGYTF.

This clonotype was seen a handful of times. The chain carries TRBV4-2 and TRBJ2-5; D is perhaps TRBD1 or TRBD2 (5 bases each). Trimming stripped 0 bases from V and 4 bases from J, with 15 bases between. This CDR3 is built from 16 residues. Germline values: CDR1 LGHNA, CDR2 YNFKEQ. For the CDR3, the DNA is TGTGCCAGCAGCCAAGAGGAGGCGGTTGGGGGAGAGACCCAGTACTTC. It translates to CASSQEEAVGGETQYF.